The rows below give T cell receptor beta chains drawn from one sample of a study of blood T cell repertoires in COVID-19. Measured with immunoSEQ multiplex PCR; TCRdb has only the in-frame clones, and not every one. The sample includes some 390,000 clones, 89% of them seen just once. Sample: peripheral blood. These receptors came from a woman aged 40 to 55 with COVID-19, enrolled during active disease. Both conserved end residues are part of each CDR3. The order of the fields is D gene, CDR3 length, V gene, clone size, J gene, CDR3 protein, CDR3 DNA. D genes are given only for firm matches. For some rows the clone size is stated as once, few or many, or as a class when expanded; others skip it.

TRBD2,16,TRBV5-1,NA,TRBJ2-1,CASSLSGLAGADEQFF,TGCGCCAGCAGCTTATCGGGACTAGCGGGAGCCGATGAGCAGTTCTTC
NA,14,TRBV24-1,NA,TRBJ1-2,CATSDLREGFGYTF,TGTGCCACCAGTGATTTGCGGGAAGGGTTTGGCTACACCTTC
TRBD1,15,TRBV7-8,NA,TRBJ1-2,CASSPRTGSDYGYTF,TGTGCCAGCAGCCCCCGGACAGGGAGTGACTATGGCTACACCTTC
NA,14,TRBV2,NA,TRBJ2-3,CASSEWGVADTQYF,TGTGCCAGCAGTGAATGGGGAGTGGCAGATACGCAGTATTTT
TRBD2,15,TRBV27,NA,TRBJ2-1,CASSLRLAGANEQFF,TGTGCCAGCAGCCTGAGACTAGCGGGAGCCAATGAGCAGTTCTTC
NA,15,TRBV20-1,NA,TRBJ2-3,CSASSRGTSTDTQYF,TGCAGTGCTAGTTCTAGAGGCACTAGCACAGATACGCAGTATTTT
NA,13,TRBV7-9,NA,TRBJ1-1,CASSLGGGTEAFF,TGTGCCAGCAGCTTAGGCGGGGGCACTGAAGCTTTCTTT
NA,14,TRBV18,NA,TRBJ1-4,CASSLQGLSEKLFF,TGTGCCAGCTCACTACAGGGTCTGAGTGAAAAACTGTTTTTT
NA,16,TRBV6-2/TRBV6-3,NA,TRBJ1-4,CASSTRRQDFSEKLFF,TGTGCCAGCAGCACCCGGAGACAGGACTTTAGTGAAAAACTGTTTTTT
NA,14,TRBV9,NA,TRBJ2-2,CASSVNSQGGELFF,TGTGCCAGCAGCGTAAACTCCCAGGGTGGGGAGCTGTTTTTT
NA,17,TRBV5-6,NA,TRBJ1-2,CASSLGGHGSRNYGYTF,TGTGCCAGCAGCTTGGGGGGACACGGCAGCAGGAACTATGGCTACACCTTC
TRBD1,18,TRBV5-4,NA,TRBJ2-1,CASSLGGTGGYSYNEQFF,TGTGCCAGCAGCTTGGGAGGAACAGGGGGTTACTCCTACAATGAGCAGTTCTTC
TRBD1,17,TRBV4-1,NA,TRBJ1-4,CASSKPIMTGLGEKLFF,TGCGCCAGCAGCAAGCCTATAATGACAGGGCTGGGAGAAAAACTGTTTTTT
NA,12,TRBV27,NA,TRBJ2-7,CASSFGGYEQYF,TGTGCCAGCAGTTTCGGTGGCTACGAGCAGTACTTC
NA,12,TRBV29-1,NA,TRBJ2-3,CSVLRGPDTQYF,TGCAGCGTTCTGCGGGGTCCCGATACGCAGTATTTT
TRBD2,16,TRBV19,NA,TRBJ2-1,CASSILGGRIRNEQFF,TGTGCCAGTAGTATACTAGGCGGGAGGATCCGCAATGAGCAGTTCTTC
NA,13,TRBV5-1,NA,TRBJ2-7,CASSLTGSYEQYF,TGCGCCAGCAGCTTGACAGGTTCCTACGAGCAGTACTTC
NA,16,TRBV5-5,NA,TRBJ1-1,CASSSQLDRSNTEAFF,TGTGCCAGCAGCTCTCAATTGGACAGATCTAACACTGAAGCTTTCTTT
NA,13,TRBV28,many,TRBJ1-2,CASRAGSFYGYTF,TGTGCCAGCAGGGCAGGATCGTTCTATGGCTACACCTTC
NA,16,TRBV7-2,NA,TRBJ1-5,CASSSFSRQIDQPQHF,TGTGCCAGCAGCTCATTTTCTCGACAGATCGATCAGCCCCAGCATTTT
TRBD1,15,TRBV5-5,NA,TRBJ1-4,CASSIWDSDYEKLFF,TGTGCCAGCAGCATCTGGGACAGTGATTATGAAAAACTGTTTTTT
NA,15,TRBV10-3,NA,TRBJ2-1,CAISEAGTSYNEQFF,TGTGCCATCAGTGAGGCCGGGACTTCCTACAATGAGCAGTTCTTC
TRBD1,17,TRBV24-1,NA,TRBJ2-5,CATSDSEPGQGYETQYF,TGTGCCACCAGTGATTCTGAACCGGGACAGGGGTACGAGACCCAGTACTTC
NA,18,TRBV24-1,NA,TRBJ2-3,CATSDLGVDGVTRDTQYF,TGTGCCACCAGTGATTTGGGGGTCGACGGGGTGACGAGAGATACGCAGTATTTT
NA,15,TRBV5-1,NA,TRBJ2-5,CASSLGGAIQETQYF,TGCGCCAGCAGCTTAGGAGGGGCCATCCAAGAGACCCAGTACTTC
NA,15,TRBV9,once,TRBJ2-2,CASSPRTAPAGELFF,TGTGCCAGCAGCCCCCGGACAGCCCCTGCCGGGGAGCTGTTTTTT
NA,12,TRBV28,NA,TRBJ1-2,CASSLGPYGYTF,TGTGCCAGCAGTTTAGGCCCCTATGGCTACACCTTC
TRBD2,18,TRBV11-3,NA,TRBJ2-1,CASSLGESGLANYNEQFF,TGTGCCAGCAGCTTAGGAGAGTCGGGACTAGCGAACTACAATGAGCAGTTCTTC
NA,14,TRBV7-7,NA,TRBJ2-5,CASSLGQRPETQYF,TGTGCTAGCAGCTTAGGCCAGCGGCCAGAGACCCAGTACTTC
NA,13,TRBV21-1,NA,TRBJ2-7,CASSKVGDSEQYF,TGTGCCAGCAGCAAAGTCGGGGATTCCGAGCAGTACTTC
TRBD2,15,TRBV11-2,NA,TRBJ2-3,CASSLEWTRENTQYF,TGTGCCAGCAGCTTAGAATGGACTAGGGAAAACACGCAGTATTTT
NA,14,TRBV3-1/TRBV3-2,NA,TRBJ2-7,CASSPEVRRYEQYF,TGTGCCAGCAGCCCGGAAGTAAGGAGATACGAGCAGTACTTC
TRBD1,15,TRBV6-1,NA,TRBJ1-1,CASSELRDRLTEAFF,TGTGCCAGCAGTGAACTCCGGGACAGACTAACTGAAGCTTTCTTT
NA,18,TRBV28,NA,TRBJ2-7,CASSLSTLYTGFSYEQYF,TGTGCCAGCAGTTTATCCACCCTTTATACAGGTTTCTCCTACGAGCAGTACTTC
NA,14,TRBV19,NA,TRBJ1-6,CASSISGVDPPLHF,TGTGCCAGTAGTATATCAGGGGTTGATCCACCCCTCCACTTT
TRBD2,14,TRBV29-1,NA,TRBJ2-4,CSVDGGTTQNIQYF,TGCAGCGTTGATGGAGGGACTACCCAAAACATTCAGTACTTC
NA,13,TRBV5-1,NA,TRBJ1-1,CASSLGASTEAFF,TGCGCCAGCAGCTTGGGGGCGAGCACTGAAGCTTTCTTT